This T cell receptor (beta chain) was sequenced in a study of blood T cell repertoires in COVID-19. Background on the study: COVID-19 samples collected from the United States, Italy and Spain covered acute and convalescent phases. T cells, B-cell-depleted T cells, or PBMCs supplied cDNA or gDNA.

V shed 4 bases and J 0 bases; nucleotides not matched to a gene: 12. The CDR3 contains 18 residues. From germline, CDR1 is LNHDA and CDR2 SQIVND (reference sequence). Study processing details: Amplification from reference gene primers served as the basis for estimated nucleated cell counts. The data were produced by immunoSEQ multiplex PCR, yet TCRdb's version contains in-frame clones alone and is incomplete. The V and J calls and clone size are taken from that table; D and trimming were inferred from the DNA. This table has roughly 240,000 clones, 70% to 85% appearing once. V gene TRBV19 combines with J gene TRBJ1-5, with 7 bases matching TRBD1. The sample taken for sequencing was peripheral blood. The clonotype originates from a woman at least 80 years old with acute or convalescent COVID-19. In nucleotides, the CDR3 is TGTGCCAGTAGTAGATACAGGGGACCCGGGTATAGCAATCAGCCCCAGCATTTT. Protein sequence: CASSRYRGPGYSNQPQHF.